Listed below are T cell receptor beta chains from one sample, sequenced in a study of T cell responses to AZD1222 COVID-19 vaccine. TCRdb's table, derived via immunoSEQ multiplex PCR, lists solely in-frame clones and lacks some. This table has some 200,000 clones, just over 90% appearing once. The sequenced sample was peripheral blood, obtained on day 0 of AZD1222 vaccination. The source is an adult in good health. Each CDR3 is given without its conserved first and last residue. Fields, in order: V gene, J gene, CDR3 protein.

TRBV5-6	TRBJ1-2	AALGGESYGYT
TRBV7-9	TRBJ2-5	ASNKLRPEGRMETQY
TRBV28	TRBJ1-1	ASSLRRTEAF
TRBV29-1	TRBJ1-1	SVGDRDSTEAF
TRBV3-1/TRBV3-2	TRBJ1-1	ASSQNRGGYTEAF
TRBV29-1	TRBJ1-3	SVEKWDSRNTIY
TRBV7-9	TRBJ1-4	ATHRGGPNEKLF
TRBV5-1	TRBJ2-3	ASTKRGGDSLQADTQY
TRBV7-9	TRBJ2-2	ASSSSGTGYTGELF
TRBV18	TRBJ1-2	ASSPEARGYGYT
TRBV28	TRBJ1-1	ASSLWGRGGVNTEAF
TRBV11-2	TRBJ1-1	ASSLDWSGGTEAF
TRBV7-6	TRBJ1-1	ASRAWGTANTEAF
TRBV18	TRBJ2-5	ASSLNPGQEQETQY